This T cell receptor beta chain was found in a study of T cell responses to AZD1222 COVID-19 vaccine. Both about-4-week and about-12-week second-dose recipients were combined. The CDR3 totals 15 residues. V lost 2 bases and J lost 7; bases outside the gene matches: 10. Per the germline V gene, CDR1 is SGHVS and CDR2 is FQNEAQ. Generated by immunoSEQ multiplex PCR, the TCRdb table keeps only in-frame clones and is missing some. The data show about 160,000 clones, with more than 90% seen just once and 2.5% to 3.5% held by the top ten. The V and J genes are TRBV7-8 and TRBJ2-7; 8 nucleotides match TRBD1. Source: peripheral blood, taken 28 days after the second AZD1222 dose. The receptor comes from an adult who received the AZD1222 COVID-19 vaccine. The CDR3 sequence: CASSLHGGQAKEQYF. CDR3 nucleotides: TGTGCCAGCAGCTTACATGGGGGACAGGCGAAGGAGCAGTACTTC. The full variable domain, rest sourced from reference TRBV7-8 and TRBJ2-7, is GAGVSQSPRYKVAKRGQDVALRCDPISGHVSLFWYQQALGQGPEFLTYFQNEAQLDKSGLPSDRFFAERPEGSVSTLKIQRTQQEDSAVYLCASSLHGGQAKEQYFGPGTRLTVT.